This TCR beta chain was sequenced in a study of technical replicates of blood from a few donors. J gave up 6 bases and V 0 bases, and 5 bases lay outside the gene matches. This CDR3 is 15 amino acids long. Per the germline V gene, CDR1 is SGHRS and CDR2 is YFSETQ. Points on this clone: Other DNA sequences in this specimen translate into the identical CDR3.

The assay was immunoSEQ multiplex PCR, and TCRdb's table has in-frame clones only and misses some. In the table there are roughly 90,000 clones, about 95% of which are singletons. The TCR sequence derives from a human donor in good health. The V and J genes are TRBV5-1 and TRBJ2-3, with 9 bases lining up with TRBD2. Sequenced: T cells isolated from PBMCs. Here the CDR3 DNA reads TGCGCCAGCAGCTTGGTGGCTAGCGGGACGGATACGCAGTATTTT. This translates into CASSLVASGTDTQYF.